What follows describes a single T cell receptor (beta chain). Its target is not known. The data were taken from a study of cytomegalovirus exposure and HLA in healthy donors. CDR3 length: 15 residues. Germline-derived CDR1 and CDR2 are GTSNPN and SVGIG (reference sequence). V lost 2 bases and J 9 bases, leaving 20 bases between the germline ends. Vbeta (60) and Jbeta (13) primers were used in the PCR. Sequenced by immunoSEQ multiplex PCR; TCRdb stores in-frame clones only, minus some. The table includes 100,000 or so clones, 75% to 85% detected once. Study conclusions and caveats: Most CMV-associated TCR beta chains were later found to appear HLA-restricted. Earlier analysis found most TCR beta V segments productive about 90% or about 30% of the time.

This TCR came from a man between 18 and 29 years old in good health and CMV-seronegative. The specimen sequenced was PBMCs. The rearrangement uses TRBV30 and TRBJ2-1, with D perhaps matching TRBD2 (5 bases). CDR3 sequence: CAWSLGTSSAGEQFF. The CDR3 DNA reads TGTGCCTGGAGTCTAGGCACATCCTCGGCGGGTGAGCAGTTCTTC.